This T cell receptor beta chain was identified during a study of blood T cells in healthy people across ages. Using a J-beta primer mix together with a sample-barcoded 5' primer, a second PCR was run for roughly 7 to 11 cycles. TCRdb itself ran the 5' RACE reads through MiXCR, one entry per CDR3 protein. This sample has some 1,500,000 distinct CDR3 sequences, with about 42% found just once. The CDR3 is 14 residues long. The junction had 8 bases not matched to a gene; V was cut back by 6 bases and J by 7 bases. The germline gives CDR1 SQVTM, CDR2 ANQGSEA. The chain carries TRBV29-1 and TRBJ2-7; 14 nucleotides agree with TRBD2. The TCR sequence derives from a woman aged 18 to 35 in good health. The sample consisted of blood. The CDR3 loop is CSVTGTSGSDEQYF. CDR3 coding DNA: TGCAGCGTAACTGGGACTAGCGGGAGTGATGAGCAGTACTTC.